The 21 T cell receptor beta chains reported below all come from one sample, sequenced in a study of CD8+ T cells in alopecia areata. Treatment defined: oral pan-JAK inhibitor, 5-10 mg twice daily. cDNA prepared by RNA extraction and subsequent reverse transcription served as the template for sequencing. Profiled with immunoSEQ multiplex PCR; TCRdb holds only in-frame clones, not every one. The sample shows 80,000 to 100,000 clones, around 40% of them seen only once. The sample here was CD8+ T cells sorted from blood, taken at week 24, from a patient treated with tofacitinib. All receptors come from a human donor with alopecia areata.

The chain carries TRBV29-1 and TRBJ1-1; TRBD1 might be the D (6 bases). The V gene lost 3 bases and the J gene lost 3 bases, with 17 bases spanning the gap. Germline V gives CDR1 SQVTM, CDR2 ANQGSEA. This CDR3 is built from 15 residues. DNA for the CDR3: TGCAGCGTTGATTTAAGGGGGTTGCCGGACACTGAAGCTTTCTTT. Its translation: CSVDLRGLPDTEAFF.

This clone was found a few times. V and J are TRBV7-2 and TRBJ1-5; tentative D call: TRBD1 (5 bases). Between the trimmed V and J ends, which lost 5 bases and 2 bases, there was a span of 10 bases. CDR1 SGHTA and CDR2 FQGNSA come from the germline V gene. The CDR3 is 14 amino acids. The CDR3 is CASSLLGGNQPQHF. The CDR3 nucleotides read TGTGCCAGCAGCCTCTTGGGGGGCAATCAGCCCCAGCATTTT.

This clone was picked up one time. This chain links TRBV6-6 with TRBJ2-3, with D unresolved. From germline, CDR1 is MNHNY and CDR2 SVGAGI (reference sequence). The CDR3 has 14 amino acids. The V end lost 5 bases, the J end lost 1 base, and 10 bases lay between the germline ends. CDR3 sequence: CASSLTTRTDTQYF. Written as DNA, the CDR3 is TGTGCCAGCAGTCTCACGACTCGCACAGATACGCAGTATTTT.

The chain couples TRBV19 to TRBJ2-2; D remains unclear. The germline gives CDR1 LNHDA, CDR2 SQIVND (reference sequence). This CDR3 has 12 residues. V lost 5 bases and J 6 bases, leaving 7 bases between the germline ends. As DNA, the CDR3 is TGTGCCAGTAGTGCGGTCTCCGGGGAGCTGTTTTTT. Translating it yields CASSAVSGELFF.

V is TRBV29-1 and J is TRBJ2-7; D remains unclear. V shed 3 bases and J shed 4 bases, with 7 bases lying between them. CDR3 length: 11 residues. Looked up from germline, CDR1 is SQVTM and CDR2 is ANQGSEA. The CDR3 region has the DNA TGCAGCGTTGAGGGCTCTTACGAGCAGTACTTC. Its translation is CSVEGSYEQYF.

This clone was seen once. This chain links TRBV27 with TRBJ1-4, with unresolved D. The CDR3 contains 10 residues. Trimming left V 9 bases short and J 7 bases short, with 6 bases between. The germline gives CDR1 MNHEY, CDR2 SMNVEV (reference sequence). The CDR3 nucleotides read TGTGCCAGGAGGTGTGAAAAACTGTTTTTT. Its translation: CARRCEKLFF.

The J gene is TRBJ2-7, the V gene TRBV29-1; tentatively, D is TRBD1 (7 bases). Deletions cut 7 bases from V and 5 bases from J, with 21 bases between. There are 14 residues in the CDR3. The germline V gene encodes CDR1 SQVTM and CDR2 ANQGSEA. The CDR3 DNA follows: TGCAGCGCCAGGGGGGCCATAGGGGGAGACGAGCAGTACTTC. Translation gives CSARGAIGGDEQYF.

The gene calls are TRBV6-5 and TRBJ2-7; D gene uncertain. Germline CDR1 MNHEY, CDR2 SVGAGI. The CDR3 runs to 15 residues. The germline V and J ends were trimmed by 5 bases and 0 bases, with 14 bases remaining between them. The CDR3 DNA is TGTGCCAGCAGTCCTGTTGTCTCGAGCTCCTACGAGCAGTACTTC. Translation: CASSPVVSSSYEQYF.

The V gene is TRBV5-1, the J gene TRBJ1-1; D is unclear. Trimming removed 2 bases from V and 5 bases from J, with 10 bases in between. The length of the CDR3 is 13 residues. In germline, CDR1 is SGHRS, CDR2 YFSETQ. The CDR3 DNA reads as TGCGCCAGCAGCTTCTGGGGAGGAACTGAAGCTTTCTTT. Translated, it gives CASSFWGGTEAFF. Full variable domain (remainder filled in from reference TRBV5-1 and TRBJ1-1): KAGVTQTPRYLIKTRGQQVTLSCSPISGHRSVSWYQQTPGQGLQFLFEYFSETQRNKGNFPGRFSGRQFSNSRSEMNVSTLELGDSALYLCASSFWGGTEAFFGQGTRLTVV.

The genes are TRBV7-6 and TRBJ2-5, with D possibly being TRBD2 (5 bases). This CDR3 is 13 amino acids long. The V end was cut by 3 bases, the J end by 5 bases, with 10 bases between. CDR1 is SGHVS, CDR2 FNYEAQ, per germline. DNA for the CDR3: TGTGCCAGCAGCTTCTCGTGGGAGGAGACCCAGTACTTC. Amino acid sequence: CASSFSWEETQYF.

The V gene is TRBV20-1, the J gene TRBJ2-1; D call uncertain. Germline CDR1 DFQATT, CDR2 SNEGSKA (reference sequence). The CDR3 is 11 amino acids. The V and J ends lost 1 base and 6 bases respectively, with 4 bases between them. The CDR3 sequence: CSARAGNEQFF. CDR3 DNA: TGCAGTGCTAGAGCAGGCAATGAGCAGTTCTTC.

This clone was seen a handful of times. The chain combines TRBV2 with TRBJ2-7; TRBD1 matches at 8 bases. V lost 7 bases to trimming and J lost 4 bases; unmatched junction nucleotides: 18. Germline CDR1 SNHLY, CDR2 FYNNEI. The CDR3 is 17 residues long. CDR3 region: CASTTVGSQGVGYEQYF. In DNA, the CDR3 is TGTGCCAGCACCACCGTCGGATCACAGGGGGTGGGGTACGAGCAGTACTTC.

This clone came up a few times. This sequence joins TRBV6-5 and TRBJ2-7; D possibly matches TRBD1 or TRBD2 (5 bases each). CDR3 length: 14 residues. Germline CDR1 is MNHEY and CDR2 is SVGAGI. V was trimmed by 0 bases and J by 3 bases, leaving 9 bases between them. As DNA, the CDR3 is TGTGCCAGCAGTTACTCCGGGGCATACTACGAGCAGTACTTC. Translation: CASSYSGAYYEQYF.

The chain couples TRBV11-2 to TRBJ2-1; D possibly corresponds to TRBD2 (5 bases). Germline-derived CDR1 and CDR2 are SGHAT and FQNNGV. This CDR3 region has 18 residues. Trimming left V 5 bases short and J 0 bases short, with 20 bases between. CDR3 sequence (DNA): TGTGCCAGCAGCCATTTAGCCGGAAGCGGTAGCTCCTACAATGAGCAGTTCTTC. Its protein is CASSHLAGSGSSYNEQFF.

This chain connects TRBV23-1 to TRBJ2-6; D ambiguous. TRBV23-1 is an ORF; its function is uncertain. V was trimmed by 3 bases and J by 3 bases, leaving 9 bases between them. CDR3 length equals 15 residues. CDR3 DNA sequence: TGCGCCAGCAGTCACCCCGGTGTTGGGGCCAACGTCCTGACTTTC. The encoded protein is CASSHPGVGANVLTF.

The CDR3 reads CASSVGQAGGNTIYF. The CDR3, as DNA: TGTGCCAGCAGTGTCGGACAGGCTGGCGGAAACACCATATATTTT. The chain joins TRBV2 to TRBJ1-3; 7 nucleotides match TRBD1. The V segment lost 4 bases and the J segment 4 bases; nucleotides outside the gene matches: 7. Germline V gene lookup returns CDR1 SNHLY and CDR2 FYNNEI. This CDR3 spans 15 amino acids.

This clone appeared once. This sequence joins TRBV9 and TRBJ2-3, with TRBD2 matching over 9 bases. Germline V lookup: CDR1 SGDLS, CDR2 YYNGEE. The CDR3 is 18 amino acids. The V segment lost 0 bases and the J segment 3 bases; nucleotides outside the gene matches: 11. DNA for the CDR3: TGTGCCAGCAGCGTAGGGACTAGCGTCCCCTCGGGAACAGATACGCAGTATTTT. Amino acid sequence: CASSVGTSVPSGTDTQYF.

The genes are TRBV2 and TRBJ2-7, with D perhaps TRBD2 (5 bases). Germline assignment: CDR1 SNHLY and CDR2 FYNNEI. This CDR3 contains 15 residues. Trimming shortened V by 7 bases and J by 1 base, and 17 bases separated the two germline ends. CDR3 sequence reads: CASTEGAAVSYEQYF. DNA of the CDR3: TGTGCCAGCACCGAGGGTGCTGCCGTTTCCTACGAGCAGTACTTC.

The V call is TRBV27, the J call TRBJ2-7; D unresolved. V shed 2 bases and J shed 2 bases, with 16 bases lying between them. Looked up from germline, CDR1 is MNHEY and CDR2 is SMNVEV (reference sequence). The CDR3 runs 16 residues. For the CDR3, the DNA is TGTGCCAGCAGTTTAGAGCTTGGTTCGCCCCCCTACGAGCAGTACTTC. Its protein product is CASSLELGSPPYEQYF.

Only a few counts were recorded for this clone. The chain combines TRBV30 with TRBJ2-5; D perhaps matches TRBD1 (6 bases). Germline V gene lookup returns CDR1 GTSNPN and CDR2 SVGIG (reference sequence). This CDR3 has 13 amino acids. Trimming cost V 3 bases and J 2 bases, with 10 bases left between them. As DNA, the CDR3 is TGTGCCTGGAGGTACAGGGTACAAGAGACCCAGTACTTC. As protein: CAWRYRVQETQYF.

The chain carries TRBV28 and TRBJ2-7; unclear D gene. V was clipped by 6 bases and J by 3 bases, with 15 bases between them. The CDR3 consists of 14 residues. CDR1 is MDHEN and CDR2 is SYDVKM in the germline V gene. The CDR3 DNA is TGTGCCAGCAGAAACGTGGGGTCAGTCTACGAGCAGTACTTC. Protein: CASRNVGSVYEQYF. The variable domain in full, with the rest retrieved from reference TRBV28 and TRBJ2-7, is DVKVTQSSRYLVKRTGEKVFLECVQDMDHENMFWYRQDPGLGLRLIYFSYDVKMKEKGDIPEGYSVSREKKERFSLILESASTNQTSMYLCASRNVGSVYEQYFGPGTRLTVT.